Listed here are 18 T cell receptor beta chains from one sample, sequenced in a study of T cells in Graves' hyperthyroidism and ophthalmopathy. RNA transcripts were the template for amplifying TCR beta CDR3 regions. Initially, a first-round RT-PCR of the TCR CDR3 employed the HTBI primer set. TCRdb reanalysed the multiplex PCR reads using MiXCR and keeps one entry per CDR3 protein. The repertoire consists of fewer than 750,000 distinct CDR3 sequences, with 46% occurring once and the leading ten covering around 8%. Sequencing was performed on peripheral blood or thyroid tissue (not recorded which). All receptors come from a woman between 18 and 29 years old with Graves' hyperthyroidism.

To note about this clonotype: This may come from a read error, since a much larger clone is one base off. J is TRBJ1-3 and V is TRBV14, with D possibly matching TRBD1 (6 bases). The germline V gene has CDR1 SGHDN and CDR2 FVKESK. This CDR3 comprises 18 residues. The CDR3 spells CASSQDPDSYFSGNTICF. The CDR3 nucleotides read TGTGCCAGCAGCCAAGATCCGGACAGCTACTTCTCTGGAAACACCATATGTTTT.

This clonotype was counted ten times or more. This chain links TRBV29-1 with TRBJ1-2; tentatively, D is TRBD1 (6 bases). Trimming pared 0 bases from V and 4 bases from J, leaving 9 bases between. The CDR3 length is 13 residues. Germline V gene data show CDR1 as SQVTM and CDR2 as ANQGSEA. CDR3 sequence reads: CSVEDHRAYGYTF. CDR3 in DNA: TGCAGCGTTGAAGATCACAGGGCCTATGGCTACACCTTC.

The chain recombines TRBV13 with TRBJ1-2; 8 bases match TRBD1. The germline V gene has CDR1 PRHDT and CDR2 FYEKMQ (reference sequence). J lost 8 bases, V lost 5 bases, and 13 bases had no gene match. This CDR3 spans 15 amino acids. DNA for the CDR3: TGTGCCAGCAGCCCCTCCGGGACAGGACCAAGCGGCTACACCTTC. This encodes CASSPSGTGPSGYTF.

The CDR3 protein is CASRGTGGPYEQYF. The CDR3 bases are TGTGCCAGCAGGGGGACAGGGGGGCCCTACGAGCAGTACTTC. The chain uses TRBV6-5 and TRBJ2-7; 11 bases align to TRBD1. CDR3 size: 14 residues. CDR1 and CDR2 (germline): MNHEY, SVGAGI. With 6 bases clipped from V and 2 bases from J, the junction kept 3 bases outside the gene matches.

The rearrangement uses TRBV2 and TRBJ2-7, with D possibly TRBD1 on 5 matching bases. Germline V gene sequence: CDR1 SNHLY, CDR2 FYNNEI. The length of the CDR3 is 14 residues. Trimming took 3 bases from V and 3 from J, leaving 12 bases between them. The CDR3 DNA reads as TGTGCCAGCAGTGATCTGAAGGGGAACTACGAGCAGTACTTC. Encoded protein: CASSDLKGNYEQYF.

This clonotype was counted ten times or more. This chain uses TRBV19 with TRBJ1-3, with TRBD1 as a possible D gene (6 bases). CDR1 and CDR2 from the germline V gene are LNHDA and SQIVND (reference sequence). This CDR3 spans 15 amino acids. V gave up 9 bases and J gave up 0 bases, with 15 bases separating them. The CDR3 spells CASSLQGYSGNTIYF. CDR3 coding DNA: TGTGCCAGCTCCCTACAGGGATACTCTGGAAACACCATATATTTT.

This chain uses TRBV2 with TRBJ1-2; possible D gene TRBD1, 5 bases. Trimming cost V 3 bases and J 9 bases, with 17 bases left between them. Germline lookup yields CDR1 SNHLY and CDR2 FYNNEI. The CDR3 contains 14 residues. In nucleotides, the CDR3 is TGTGCCAGCAGTGATTTGGGACTAGCGGGGCGCTACACCTTC. Its translation: CASSDLGLAGRYTF.

This clonotype was recorded many times. This chain connects TRBV6-8 to TRBJ1-3, with D uncertain. Germline V gene lookup returns CDR1 MNHGY and CDR2 SAAAGT. V was cut by 8 bases and J by 3 bases, with 8 bases left in between. This CDR3 spans 12 amino acids. The CDR3 spells CASPLRGNTIYF. The CDR3, as DNA: TGTGCCAGCCCTCTACGTGGAAACACCATATATTTT.

This clonotype has ten or more counts. CDR3 nucleotide sequence: TGCAGCGTCCCTGGGGGGGCGATTGAGACCCAGTACTTC. This codes for CSVPGGAIETQYF. V usage is TRBV29-1 and J usage is TRBJ2-5, with TRBD2 as a possible D gene (7 bases). The V end lost 6 bases, the J end lost 5 bases, and 16 bases lay between the germline ends. From germline, CDR1 is SQVTM and CDR2 ANQGSEA. This CDR3 region has 13 residues.

The chain employs TRBV11-2 and TRBJ2-5, with 8 bases aligning to TRBD2. With 7 bases clipped from V and 5 bases from J, the junction kept 12 bases outside the gene matches. CDR3 length equals 15 residues. The germline V gene has CDR1 SGHAT and CDR2 FQNNGV. CDR3 DNA: TGTGCCAGCATCGACAGAGCGGGAGCCAGGGAGACCCAGTACTTC. Translated: CASIDRAGARETQYF.

The V call is TRBV9, the J call TRBJ1-6; D is undetermined. This CDR3 spans 13 amino acids. Germline V gene lookup returns CDR1 SGDLS and CDR2 YYNGEE. Deletions cut 3 bases from V and 7 bases from J, with 8 bases between. For the CDR3, the DNA is TGTGCCAGCAGCGACTATTGGAATTCACCCCTCCACTTT. Protein: CASSDYWNSPLHF.

The chain carries TRBV12-3 or TRBV12-4 and TRBJ1-4, with 11 bases that match TRBD1. Germline trimming cut 3 bases from V and 10 bases from J; bases unmatched to any gene: 4. The CDR3 contains 14 residues. CDR3 in amino acids: CASSLGQGDRKLFF. CDR3 DNA: TGTGCCAGCAGTTTGGGACAGGGGGATAGAAAACTGTTTTTT.

The V and J genes are TRBV6-5 and TRBJ1-5; no definite D call. The CDR3 is made up of 13 amino acids. Per germline, CDR1 MNHEY and CDR2 SVGAGI. V gave up 0 bases and J gave up 7 bases, with 7 bases separating them. The CDR3 loop is CASSYSAGQPQHF. In DNA form, the CDR3 reads TGTGCCAGCAGTTACTCGGCGGGACAGCCCCAGCATTTT.

In the case of this clonotype: A much larger clone lies one base from this, so it may be a read error. CDR3 DNA sequence: TGTGCCAGCACCGATGACACTAAAGCTTTCTTT. It translates to CASTDDTKAFF. The chain is built from TRBV2 and TRBJ1-1; D is unresolved. The CDR3 runs to 11 residues. The germline V gene encodes CDR1 SNHLY and CDR2 FYNNEI.

The J gene is TRBJ2-7, the V gene TRBV11-2; TRBD2 matches at 8 bases. Germline V CDR1 and CDR2: SGHAT, FQNNGV. V lost 5 bases to trimming and J lost 4 bases; unmatched junction nucleotides: 10. The CDR3 loop spans 15 amino acids. The chain's CDR3 is CASSLLSGSAYEQYF. The CDR3 nucleotides read TGTGCCAGCAGCCTACTAAGCGGGAGCGCGTACGAGCAGTACTTC.

This clonotype was counted many times. V usage is TRBV6-1 and J usage is TRBJ2-7, with a weak D call TRBD1 (6 bases). Germline V gene data show CDR1 as MNHNS and CDR2 as SASEGT. This CDR3 is built from 14 residues. V was pared by 7 bases and J by 2 bases, with 15 bases between. CDR3 nucleotide sequence: TGTGCCAGCAAAGCCGGGACACAGGCCTACGAGCAGTACTTC. This encodes CASKAGTQAYEQYF.

This chain links TRBV9 with TRBJ1-4; the D gene is possibly TRBD1 (6 bases). The CDR3 contains 15 residues. V was pared by 0 bases and J by 9 bases, with 15 bases between. The germline gives CDR1 SGDLS, CDR2 YYNGEE. Here the CDR3 DNA reads TGTGCCAGCAGCGTAGGATGGGGGGCAAGGAAAAAACTGTTTTTT. Translated, it gives CASSVGWGARKKLFF.

This clonotype occurred once. Germline and junction disagree at one end, which may indicate a read error. The chain recombines TRBV11-2 with TRBJ1-2, with 11 bases aligning to TRBD1. Per germline, CDR1 SGHAT and CDR2 FQNNGV. The CDR3 is made up of 14 amino acids. CDR3 sequence: CASTGDRGDYGHTF. CDR3 DNA: TGTGCCAGCACCGGGGACAGGGGGGACTATGGCCACACCTTC.